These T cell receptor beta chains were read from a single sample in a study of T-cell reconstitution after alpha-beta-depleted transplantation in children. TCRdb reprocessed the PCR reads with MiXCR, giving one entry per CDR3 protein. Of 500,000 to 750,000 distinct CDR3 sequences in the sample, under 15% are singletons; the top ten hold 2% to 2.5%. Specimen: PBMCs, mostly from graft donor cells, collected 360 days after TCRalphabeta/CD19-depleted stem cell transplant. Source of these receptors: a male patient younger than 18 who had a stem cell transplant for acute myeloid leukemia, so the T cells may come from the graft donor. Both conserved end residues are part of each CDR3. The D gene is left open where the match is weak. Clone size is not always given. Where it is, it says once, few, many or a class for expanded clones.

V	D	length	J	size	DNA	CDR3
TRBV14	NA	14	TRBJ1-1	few	TGTGCCAGCAGCGAAGTCTTTGGGGCGACTGAAGCTTTCTTT	CASSEVFGATEAFF
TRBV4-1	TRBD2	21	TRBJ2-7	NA	TGCGCCAGCAGCCAGTCTACGGTGGCGGGAGGGCCAAAGTTCCACTCCTACGAGCAGTACTTC	CASSQSTVAGGPKFHSYEQYF
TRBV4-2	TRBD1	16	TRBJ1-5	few	TGTGCCAGCAGCCAAGATAACAGGGGAGGCAATCAGCCCCAGCATTTT	CASSQDNRGGNQPQHF
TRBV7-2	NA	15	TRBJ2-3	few	TGTGCCAGCAGCTCGGCACAGGTATACACAGATACGCAGTATTTT	CASSSAQVYTDTQYF
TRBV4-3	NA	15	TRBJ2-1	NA	TGCGCCAGCAGCCAAGAGGGAGAGGCCTACAATGAGCAGTTCTTC	CASSQEGEAYNEQFF
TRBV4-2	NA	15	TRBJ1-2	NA	TGTGCCAGCAGCCAAGAGGACCCGGAGGACTATGGCTACACCTTC	CASSQEDPEDYGYTF
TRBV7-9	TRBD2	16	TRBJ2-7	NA	TGTGCCAGCAGCTTAGTTGAGCGGGAGTTCAACTACGAGCAGTACTTC	CASSLVEREFNYEQYF
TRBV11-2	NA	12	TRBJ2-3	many	TGTGCCAGCAGCCCCAGCCTCGATACGCAGTATTTT	CASSPSLDTQYF
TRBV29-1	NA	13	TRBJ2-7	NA	TGCAGCGTCGTCGGCGGCCTCTCCTACGAGCAGTACTTC	CSVVGGLSYEQYF
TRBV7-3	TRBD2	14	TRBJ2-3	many	TGTGCCAGCAGCTTAGCGGGAGTCTTCGATACGCAGTATTTT	CASSLAGVFDTQYF
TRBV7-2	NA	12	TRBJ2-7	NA	TGTGCCAGCAGCTTAGCATCTTGGGAGCAGTACTTC	CASSLASWEQYF
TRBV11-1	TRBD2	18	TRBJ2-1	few	TGTGCCAGCAGCTTAGTGTTGGTAGCGGGAGGGTACTACAATGAGCAGTTCTTC	CASSLVLVAGGYYNEQFF
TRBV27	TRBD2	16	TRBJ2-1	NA	TGTGCCAGCAGTTCCCTAAGTCTAGCGGGACCGTGGGAGCAGTTCTTC	CASSSLSLAGPWEQFF
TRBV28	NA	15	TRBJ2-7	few	TGTGCCAGCAGTTTCCCCCTGGGCGGAGAGGCCGAGCAGTACTTC	CASSFPLGGEAEQYF
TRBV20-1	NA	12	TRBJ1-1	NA	TGCCGGGCAGACAATTGGGACACTGAAGCTTTCTTT	CRADNWDTEAFF
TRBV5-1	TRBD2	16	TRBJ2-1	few	TGCGCCAGCAGCTTGTCTAGCGGGGCGGTATACAATGAGCAGTTCTTC	CASSLSSGAVYNEQFF
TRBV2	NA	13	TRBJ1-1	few	TGTGCCAGCATCCCGGCGGGGTACGATGAAGCTTTCTTT	CASIPAGYDEAFF
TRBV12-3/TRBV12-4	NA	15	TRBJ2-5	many	TGTGCCAGCAGTTTAGACGGGATGCGGGGAGAGACCCAGTACTTC	CASSLDGMRGETQYF
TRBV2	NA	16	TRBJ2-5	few	TGTGCCAGCAGTGAGAGTTCATGGGGAATGCTCGGGCCCCAGTACTTC	CASSESSWGMLGPQYF
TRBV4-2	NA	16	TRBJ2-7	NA	TGTGCCAGCAGCCAAGATCTACGGCTGCCGGCGGACGAGCAGTACTTC	CASSQDLRLPADEQYF
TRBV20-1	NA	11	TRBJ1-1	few	TGCAGTGCTAGCGACTGGACTGAAGCTTTCTTT	CSASDWTEAFF
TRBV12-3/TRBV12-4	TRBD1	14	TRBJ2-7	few	TGTGCCAGCAGTAACCGACAGGGTCCATACGAGCAGTACTTC	CASSNRQGPYEQYF
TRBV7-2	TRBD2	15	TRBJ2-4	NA	TGTGCCAGCAGCTTAGGGACTAGCGCCCAAAACATTCAGTACTTC	CASSLGTSAQNIQYF
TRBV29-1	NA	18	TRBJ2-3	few	TGCAGCGCCCGAGCGAAAGTTTATACAGGTCTTAGCACAGATACGCAGTATTTT	CSARAKVYTGLSTDTQYF
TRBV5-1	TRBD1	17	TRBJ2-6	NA	TGCGCCAGCAGCTTAACCGGGACAGGGTCTGGGGCCAACGTCCTGACTTTC	CASSLTGTGSGANVLTF
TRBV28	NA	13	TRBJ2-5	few	TGTGCCAGCAGAAAGGGCCCGGTAGAGACCCAGTACTTC	CASRKGPVETQYF
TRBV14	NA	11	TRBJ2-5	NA	TGTGCCAGCAGCCAAGGACAGGCCCAGTACTTC	CASSQGQAQYF
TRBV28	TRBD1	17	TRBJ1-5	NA	TGTGCCAGCAGTCTAAACACCGGGACAGGGAAAAATCAGCCCCAGCATTTT	CASSLNTGTGKNQPQHF
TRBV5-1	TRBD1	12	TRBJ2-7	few	TGCGCCAGCAGCCCCGACAGGGAACGGCAGTACTTC	CASSPDRERQYF
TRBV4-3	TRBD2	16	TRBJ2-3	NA	TGCGCCAGCAGCCAAGTGCTAGCGGGAGTTGCAGATACGCAGTATTTT	CASSQVLAGVADTQYF
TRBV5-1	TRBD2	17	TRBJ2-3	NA	TGCGCCAGCAGCTTGGTCACTGGCGGGAGGGCGACAGATACGCAGTATTTT	CASSLVTGGRATDTQYF
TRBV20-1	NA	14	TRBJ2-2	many	TGCAGTGCAAGACCCGGGGGGAACACCGGGGAGCTGTTTTTT	CSARPGGNTGELFF
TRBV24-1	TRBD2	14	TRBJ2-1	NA	TGTGCCACCAGAGGAGCGGGACCTTACAATGAGCAGTTCTTC	CATRGAGPYNEQFF
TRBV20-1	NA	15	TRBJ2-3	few	TGCAGTGCTAGAGACCGGGGCAAGGGCACAGATACGCAGTATTTT	CSARDRGKGTDTQYF
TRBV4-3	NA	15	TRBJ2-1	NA	TGCGCCAGCAGCCAAGAGAACCTAGGGCGGGATGAGCAGTTCTTC	CASSQENLGRDEQFF
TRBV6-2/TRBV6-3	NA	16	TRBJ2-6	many	TGTGCCAGCAGTTGGGACACCCTCTCTGGGGCCAACGTCCTGACTTTC	CASSWDTLSGANVLTF
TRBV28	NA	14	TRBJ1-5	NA	TGTGCCAGCAAAGGGGGGGGAATGGATCAGCCCCAGCATTTT	CASKGGGMDQPQHF
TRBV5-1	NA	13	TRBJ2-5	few	TGCGCCAGCAGCTTTCGGACATCGGAGACCCAGTACTTC	CASSFRTSETQYF
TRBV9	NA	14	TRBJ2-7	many	TGTGCCAGCAGCGTCGGGACTCCTTCTTACGAGCAGTACTTC	CASSVGTPSYEQYF
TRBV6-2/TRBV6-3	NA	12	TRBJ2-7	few	TGTGCCAGCAGTCTGGTATTACGGGAGCAGTACTTC	CASSLVLREQYF
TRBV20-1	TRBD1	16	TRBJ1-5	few	TGCAGTGCTAGAGATACCCAGGGGGCGCCTAGTCAGCCCCAGCATTTT	CSARDTQGAPSQPQHF
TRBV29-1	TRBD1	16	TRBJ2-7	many	TGCAGCGTTGAAGATCCGGAGACAGGGTCATCCTACGAGCAGTACTTC	CSVEDPETGSSYEQYF
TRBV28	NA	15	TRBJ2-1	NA	TGTGCCAGCCGGTCTACAGGCAACTCCTACAATGAGCAGTTCTTC	CASRSTGNSYNEQFF